Sequencing of this TCR beta chain was carried out in a study of blood T cell repertoires in COVID-19. This clone was detected once. Germline values: CDR1 WSHSY, CDR2 SAAADI. Trimming took off 6 bases at V and 7 bases at J, with 15 bases between the two ends. The CDR3 is made up of 14 amino acids. Sequencing was performed with immunoSEQ multiplex PCR; in TCRdb, only in-frame clones are kept and a portion is missing. The profile shows approximately 180,000 clones, around 87% of them singletons. Sample: peripheral blood. The TCR sequence derives from a man in his forties with active or convalescent COVID-19. This sequence joins TRBV10-2 and TRBJ1-4, with D tentatively TRBD1 (6 bases). The CDR3 region is CASSRSRDIEKLFF. The CDR3 DNA follows: TGCGCCAGCAGCCGTTCCCGGGACATTGAAAAACTGTTTTTT.